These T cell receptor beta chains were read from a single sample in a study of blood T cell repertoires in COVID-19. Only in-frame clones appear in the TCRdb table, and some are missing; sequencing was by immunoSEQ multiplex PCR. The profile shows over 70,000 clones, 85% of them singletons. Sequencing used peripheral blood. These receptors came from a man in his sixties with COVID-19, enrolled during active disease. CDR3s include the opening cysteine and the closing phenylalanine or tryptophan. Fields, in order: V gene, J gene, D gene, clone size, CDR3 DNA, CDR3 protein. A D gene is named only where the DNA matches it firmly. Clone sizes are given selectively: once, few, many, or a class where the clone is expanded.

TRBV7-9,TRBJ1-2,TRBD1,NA,TGTGCCAGCAGCTCCAGGGGGGACGGCTACACCTTC,CASSSRGDGYTF
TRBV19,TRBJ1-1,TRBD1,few,TGTGCCAGTAGTCTCGGACAGGGCTACACTGAAGCTTTCTTT,CASSLGQGYTEAFF
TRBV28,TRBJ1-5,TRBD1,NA,TGTGCCAGCAGTTTTGGGGACAGGAATCAGCCCCAGCATTTT,CASSFGDRNQPQHF
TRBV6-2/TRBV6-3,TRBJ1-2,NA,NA,TGTGCCAGCAGTCCCCGAGCAGGGTACGGCTACACCTTC,CASSPRAGYGYTF
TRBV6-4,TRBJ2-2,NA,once,TGTGCCAGCAGTGACCCGTACACCGGGGAGCTGTTTTTT,CASSDPYTGELFF
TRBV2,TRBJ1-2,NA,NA,TGTGCCAGCAGGGGGCAGGGACAACCTGGCTACACCTTC,CASRGQGQPGYTF
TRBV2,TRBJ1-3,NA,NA,TGTGCCAGTATGGGCATGCCCGGCGCGGGTTGGAATTTT,CASMGMPGAGWNF
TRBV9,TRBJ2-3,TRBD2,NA,TGTGCCAGCAGCGTAGACGCTAGCGGGGGTGTGGCAGATACGCAGTATTTT,CASSVDASGGVADTQYF
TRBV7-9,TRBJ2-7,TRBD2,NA,TGTGCCAGCAGCTTGGTGGGAGCGGGGGGCTCCTACGAGCAGTACTTC,CASSLVGAGGSYEQYF
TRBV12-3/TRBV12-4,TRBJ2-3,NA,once,TGTGCCAGCAGTTGGCAGGGAGATACGCAGTATTTT,CASSWQGDTQYF
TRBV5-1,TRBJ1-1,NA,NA,TGCGCCAGCAGCTTGGGATCCTCGGGGGGAGGGACTGAAGCTTTCTTT,CASSLGSSGGGTEAFF
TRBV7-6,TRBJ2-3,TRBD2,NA,TGTGCCAGCAGCCCCGGGACTAGCGGGAGTATCGGGTACACAGATACGCAGTATTTT,CASSPGTSGSIGYTDTQYF
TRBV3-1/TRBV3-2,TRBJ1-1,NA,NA,TGTGCCAGCAGCCAAGATTCTAGCACTGAAGCTTTCTTT,CASSQDSSTEAFF
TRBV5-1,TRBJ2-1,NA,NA,TGCGCCAGCAGCTTGGGGCGCAGGGGCTCCTACAATGAGCAGTTCTTC,CASSLGRRGSYNEQFF
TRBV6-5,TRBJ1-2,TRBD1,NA,TGTGCCAGCAGCGCCGGGACAGGGTATGGCTACACCTTC,CASSAGTGYGYTF
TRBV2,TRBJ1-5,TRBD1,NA,TGTGCCAGCAGGAGGGACAGAGGCACGGATCAGCCCCAGCATTTT,CASRRDRGTDQPQHF
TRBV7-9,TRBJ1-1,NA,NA,TGTGCCAGCACCGTTGGCGGGGGCGGTTACACTGAAGCTTTCTTT,CASTVGGGGYTEAFF
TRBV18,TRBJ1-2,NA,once,TGTGCCAGCTCACCGGACAGTGCCCTTAACTATGGCTACACCTTC,CASSPDSALNYGYTF
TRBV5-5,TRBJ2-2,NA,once,TGTGCCAGCAGCGTGGTCGTGACCGGGGAGCTGTTTTTT,CASSVVVTGELFF
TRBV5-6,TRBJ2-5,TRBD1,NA,TGTGCCAGCAGCTTAGGACAGGGAATACAGACCCAGTACTTC,CASSLGQGIQTQYF
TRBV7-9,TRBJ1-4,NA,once,TGTGCCAGCAGCTTTGGCCAGGGGACAACTAATGAAAAACTGTTTTTT,CASSFGQGTTNEKLFF
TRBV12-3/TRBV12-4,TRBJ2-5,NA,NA,TGTGCCAGCAGTCCCCTAGGAGGGGAGACCCAGTACTTC,CASSPLGGETQYF
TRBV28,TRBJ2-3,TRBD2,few,TGTGCCAGCAGCCGTGGGAGGGTCTACGATACGCAGTATTTT,CASSRGRVYDTQYF
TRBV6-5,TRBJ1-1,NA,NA,TGTGCCAGCAGACGGGCGGGGGTATTCGACACTGAAGCTTTCTTT,CASRRAGVFDTEAFF
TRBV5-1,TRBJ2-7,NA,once,TGCGCCAGCAGCTTGGGGGGGAGGTACGAGCAGTACTTC,CASSLGGRYEQYF
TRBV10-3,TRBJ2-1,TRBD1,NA,TGTGCCATCAGTGAATCGATGAGTGGAACAGGGGGATACAATGAGCAGTTCTTC,CAISESMSGTGGYNEQFF
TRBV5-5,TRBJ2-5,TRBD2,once,TGTGCCAGCAGCCCCAGGGGGGTGGCTAGCGGGGGAGAGGAAGAGACCCAGTACTTC,CASSPRGVASGGEEETQYF
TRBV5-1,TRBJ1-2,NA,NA,TGCGCCAGCAGCCCCAATCCCACAGGGAACTATGGCTACACCTTC,CASSPNPTGNYGYTF
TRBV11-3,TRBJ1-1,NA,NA,TGTGCCAGCAGCTTAGATCCAGGGGAAGGTGAAGAAGCTTTCTTT,CASSLDPGEGEEAFF
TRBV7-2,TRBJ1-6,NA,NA,TGTGCCAGCAGCGTAGACAGGAATTCACCCCTCCACTTT,CASSVDRNSPLHF
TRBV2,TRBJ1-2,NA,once,TGTGCCAGCACCACCCCGTCAGGGTCTAGTGGCTACACCTTC,CASTTPSGSSGYTF
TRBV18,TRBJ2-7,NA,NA,TGTGCCAGCTCACCACCTGGGAAGGGGCCCTACGAGCAGTACTTC,CASSPPGKGPYEQYF
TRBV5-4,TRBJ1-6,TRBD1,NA,TGTGCCAGCAGCCCCTACCCGACAGGGGGAGGTTCACCCCTCCACTTT,CASSPYPTGGGSPLHF
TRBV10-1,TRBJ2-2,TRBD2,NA,TGCGCCAGCATGCCTAGCGGGAGGTCCGGGGAGCTGTTTTTT,CASMPSGRSGELFF
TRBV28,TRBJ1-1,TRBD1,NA,TGTGCCAGCAGTTCGACAGGGGTCGACACTGAAGCTTTCTTT,CASSSTGVDTEAFF
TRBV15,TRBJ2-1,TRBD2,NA,TGTGCCACCAGCGGGGGGTCGACTAGCGGGAGCTACAATGAGCAGTTCTTC,CATSGGSTSGSYNEQFF
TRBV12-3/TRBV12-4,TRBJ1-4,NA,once,TGTGCCAGCCACAGGACAGCTAAAGAAAAACTGTTTTTT,CASHRTAKEKLFF
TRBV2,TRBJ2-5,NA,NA,TGTGCCAGCAAGGGGAAGTGGTTAGAGACCCAGTACTTC,CASKGKWLETQYF
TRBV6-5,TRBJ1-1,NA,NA,TGTGCCAGCAGTTCTTCTCAGGGGTGGACTGAAGCTTTCTTT,CASSSSQGWTEAFF
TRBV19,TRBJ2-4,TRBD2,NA,TGTGCCAGTAGTATGACTAGCGGGAGGGTTGCCAAAAACATTCAGTACTTC,CASSMTSGRVAKNIQYF
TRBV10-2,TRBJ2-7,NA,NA,TGCGCCAGCAGTGAGTCTGGCAGGGGTGTTTACGAGCAGTACTTC,CASSESGRGVYEQYF
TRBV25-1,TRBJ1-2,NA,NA,TGTGCCAGCACCTGGGCCGATGGCTACACCTTC,CASTWADGYTF
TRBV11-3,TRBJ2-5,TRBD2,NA,TGTGCCAGCAGACCTATAGCGGGAGGAGGAGAGACCCAGTACTTC,CASRPIAGGGETQYF
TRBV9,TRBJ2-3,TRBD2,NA,TGTGCCAGCAGTGAACCCGGGACTAGCGGCACAGATACGCAGTATTTT,CASSEPGTSGTDTQYF
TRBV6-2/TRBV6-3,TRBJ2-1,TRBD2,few,TGTGCCAGCAGCCCTCGTGGGACTAGCGCTTACAATGAGCAGTTCTTC,CASSPRGTSAYNEQFF
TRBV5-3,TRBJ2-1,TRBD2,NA,TGTGCCAGAAGCGCCGGCATCGGGACTAGCCTATGTTTACGCACCTACAATGAGCAGTTCTTC,CARSAGIGTSLCLRTYNEQFF
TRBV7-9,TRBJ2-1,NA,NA,TGTGCCAGCAGCGATAGCAGGGATGAGCAGTTCTTC,CASSDSRDEQFF
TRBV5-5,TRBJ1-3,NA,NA,TGTGCCAGCAGCGGGGGCCCCGGGGACACCATATATTTT,CASSGGPGDTIYF
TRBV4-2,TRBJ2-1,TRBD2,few,TGTGCCAGCAGCCAAGAGGCTAGCGGGAGGTACTATGAGCAGTTCTTC,CASSQEASGRYYEQFF
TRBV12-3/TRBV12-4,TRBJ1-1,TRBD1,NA,TGTGCCAGCAGTTTCGGAGGGGGCGTTGAAGCTTTCTTT,CASSFGGGVEAFF
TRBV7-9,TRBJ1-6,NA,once,TGTGCCAGCAGCTTAGGGGGGGGGCGGAATTCACCCCTCCACTTT,CASSLGGGRNSPLHF
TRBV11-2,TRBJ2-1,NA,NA,TGTGCCAGCAGCCCCACCGAGGGCGGGTTCCGCAATGAGCAGTTCTTC,CASSPTEGGFRNEQFF
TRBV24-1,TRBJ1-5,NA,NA,TGTGCCACCAGTGTGGAGGGGATGGGCGATCAGCCCCAGCATTTT,CATSVEGMGDQPQHF
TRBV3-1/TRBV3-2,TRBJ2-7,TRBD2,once,TGTGCCAGCAGCCCGACTAGCGGGGCCTCCTACGAGCAGTACTTC,CASSPTSGASYEQYF
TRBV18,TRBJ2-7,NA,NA,TGTGCCAGCTCACCGTCAGGGTACGACTACGAGCAGTACTTC,CASSPSGYDYEQYF
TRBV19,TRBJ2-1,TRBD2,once,TGTGCCAGTATTCGGACTAGCGGGAGTAATGAGCAGTTCTTC,CASIRTSGSNEQFF
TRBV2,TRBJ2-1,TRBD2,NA,TGTGCCAGCAAGGCTAGCGGGGCCCCTAACCACAATGAGCAGTTCTTC,CASKASGAPNHNEQFF
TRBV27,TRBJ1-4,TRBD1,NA,TGTGCCAGCAGTCCCGTATTCGGACAGGGCTTTTCTAATGAAAAACTGTTTTTT,CASSPVFGQGFSNEKLFF
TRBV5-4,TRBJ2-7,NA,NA,TGTGCCAGCAGGAACAGGGAGAAAGGCTCCTACGAGCAGTACTTC,CASRNREKGSYEQYF